The 11 T cell receptor beta chains given below trace back to one sample, sequenced in a study of long-term antiretroviral therapy in people with HIV. Survey-level immunoSEQ v3.0 assays were run. Using immunoSEQ multiplex PCR, the repertoire was profiled, and TCRdb retains in-frame clones only, with some absent. The data show 20,000 to 25,000 clones, with over 75% seen just once and 6.4% held by the top ten. The sequencing used unsorted PBMCs, collected 0.6 years after starting antiretroviral therapy. All receptors derive from a man in his sixties with HIV.

This clone was observed once. The V call is TRBV10-3, the J call TRBJ2-2; TRBD2 matches 16 bases. From germline, CDR1 is ENHRY and CDR2 SYGVKD. This CDR3 is built from 16 residues. J lost 0 bases, V lost 8 bases, and 0 bases had no gene match. This CDR3 reads CAIGTSGGANTGELFF. CDR3 bases: TGTGCCATCGGGACTAGCGGGGGGGCGAACACCGGGGAGCTGTTTTTT.

V is TRBV5-1 and J is TRBJ1-1; perhaps TRBD1 as D (5 bases). V lost 0 bases and J lost 5, with 14 bases in between. Germline loops: CDR1 SGHRS, CDR2 YFSETQ. The CDR3 has 15 amino acids. The CDR3 sequence: CASSLEAGLGTEAFF. The CDR3 DNA sequence: TGCGCCAGCAGCTTGGAGGCAGGGCTGGGTACTGAAGCTTTCTTT. The entire variable domain, with the rest obtained from reference TRBV5-1 and TRBJ1-1, is as follows: KAGVTQTPRYLIKTRGQQVTLSCSPISGHRSVSWYQQTPGQGLQFLFEYFSETQRNKGNFPGRFSGRQFSNSRSEMNVSTLELGDSALYLCASSLEAGLGTEAFFGQGTRLTVV.

Comments on this clone: At the DNA level, this CDR3 is encoded by other sequences in the same sample as well. The V call is TRBV6-5, the J call TRBJ1-1; D is uncertain. The V and J ends lost 6 bases and 0 bases respectively, with 11 bases between them. Germline loops: CDR1 MNHEY, CDR2 SVGAGI. CDR3 length: 14 amino acids. CDR3 nucleotides: TGTGCCAGCAGACCGACCGAGGTGAACACTGAAGCTTTCTTT. Translating gives CASRPTEVNTEAFF.

The chain joins TRBV7-8 to TRBJ2-7; D gene unclear. The length of the CDR3 is 14 residues. Germline loops: CDR1 SGHVS, CDR2 FQNEAQ. V was pared by 2 bases and J by 0 bases, with 8 bases between. The CDR3 DNA reads as TGTGCCAGCAGCTTATTCGGAACCTCCTACGAGCAGTACTTC. It codes for CASSLFGTSYEQYF.

The rearrangement joins TRBV15 to TRBJ2-2; D possibly corresponds to TRBD2 (5 bases). The V gene's germline CDR1 is LNHNV and CDR2 YYDKDF (reference sequence). The V end was cut by 8 bases, the J end by 3 bases, with 16 bases between. The CDR3 extends over 15 amino acids. The chain's CDR3 is CATQSREGYTGELFF. CDR3 DNA sequence: TGTGCCACCCAGTCGAGGGAAGGTTACACCGGGGAGCTGTTTTTT.

In its sample, this clone was seen a few times. CDR3 sequence: CAFREGYEQYF. CDR3 bases: TGTGCCTTCAGGGAGGGGTACGAGCAGTACTTC. J is TRBJ2-7 and V is TRBV6-1, with 7 positions matching TRBD2. The germline CDR1 and CDR2 sequences are MNHNS and SASEGT. The CDR3 covers 11 residues. J gave up 4 bases and V 11 bases, and 5 bases lay outside the gene matches.

The chain uses TRBV5-1 and TRBJ1-1; D might be TRBD1 (6 bases). V was pared by 3 bases and J by 4 bases, with 13 bases between. This CDR3 has 14 residues. Germline loops: CDR1 SGHRS, CDR2 YFSETQ. CDR3 nucleotides: TGCGCCAGCAGCTGGACAGTACCATCCACTGAAGCTTTCTTT. This encodes CASSWTVPSTEAFF.

The genes are TRBV11-3 and TRBJ2-1; 7 bases are a match to TRBD1. CDR1 and CDR2 from the germline V gene are SGHNT and YENEEA. The CDR3 is made up of 13 amino acids. V was pared by 5 bases and J by 6 bases, with 4 bases of the junction left unmatched. The CDR3 DNA reads as TGTGCCAGCAGCCCCGGGACAGTCAATGAGCAGTTCTTC. Translation gives CASSPGTVNEQFF. Full variable domain (outside the CDR3, taken from reference TRBV11-3 and TRBJ2-1): EAGVVQSPRYKIIEKKQPVAFWCNPISGHNTLYWYLQNLGQGPELLIRYENEEAVDDSQLPKDRFSAERLKGVDSTLKIQPAELGDSAVYLCASSPGTVNEQFFGPGTRLTVL.

The chain joins TRBV7-8 to TRBJ2-7; 7 nucleotides match TRBD1. Germline V gene data show CDR1 as SGHVS and CDR2 as FQNEAQ. Unmatched junction bases numbered 10, after V lost 5 bases and J lost 0 bases. There are 16 residues in the CDR3. CDR3 protein: CASSPRRPGGSYEQYF. The CDR3 nucleotides read TGTGCCAGCAGCCCTAGGCGGCCAGGGGGCTCCTACGAGCAGTACTTC.

The chain has TRBV5-4 and TRBJ2-7; no firm D call. CDR3 length equals 14 residues. Trimming removed 2 bases at V and 0 bases at J, with 9 bases between. Germline CDR1 and CDR2: SGHNT and YYREEE (reference sequence). The CDR3 DNA sequence: TGTGCCAGCAGCTTAGGGCCTAGCTCCTACGAGCAGTACTTC. Its protein is CASSLGPSSYEQYF.

This clone was seen a handful of times. The rearrangement uses TRBV7-8 and TRBJ2-2; TRBD2 might be the D (5 bases). The CDR3 is 15 residues long. V was trimmed by 7 bases and J by 6 bases, leaving 18 bases between them. Germline V gene data show CDR1 as SGHVS and CDR2 as FQNEAQ. CDR3 sequence (DNA): TGTGCCAGCAACACAATCGCGAGGGCGTCCGGGGAGCTGTTTTTT. This translates into CASNTIARASGELFF.